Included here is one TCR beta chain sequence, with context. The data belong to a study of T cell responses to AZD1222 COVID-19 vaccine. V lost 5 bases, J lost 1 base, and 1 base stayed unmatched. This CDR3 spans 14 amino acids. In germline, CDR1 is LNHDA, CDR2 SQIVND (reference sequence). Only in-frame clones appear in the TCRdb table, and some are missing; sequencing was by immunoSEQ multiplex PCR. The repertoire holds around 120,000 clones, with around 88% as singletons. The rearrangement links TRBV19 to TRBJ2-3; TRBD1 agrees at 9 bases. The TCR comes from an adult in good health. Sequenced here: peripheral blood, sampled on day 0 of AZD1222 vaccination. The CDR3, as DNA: TGTGCCAGTAGTGACAGGGGGGGCACAGATACGCAGTATTTT. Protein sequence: CASSDRGGTDTQYF. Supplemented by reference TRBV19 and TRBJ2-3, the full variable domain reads DGGITQSPKYLFRKEGQNVTLSCEQNLNHDAMYWYRQDPGQGLRLIYYSQIVNDFQKGDIAEGYSVSREKKESFPLTVTSAQKNPTAFYLCASSDRGGTDTQYFGPGTRLTVL.